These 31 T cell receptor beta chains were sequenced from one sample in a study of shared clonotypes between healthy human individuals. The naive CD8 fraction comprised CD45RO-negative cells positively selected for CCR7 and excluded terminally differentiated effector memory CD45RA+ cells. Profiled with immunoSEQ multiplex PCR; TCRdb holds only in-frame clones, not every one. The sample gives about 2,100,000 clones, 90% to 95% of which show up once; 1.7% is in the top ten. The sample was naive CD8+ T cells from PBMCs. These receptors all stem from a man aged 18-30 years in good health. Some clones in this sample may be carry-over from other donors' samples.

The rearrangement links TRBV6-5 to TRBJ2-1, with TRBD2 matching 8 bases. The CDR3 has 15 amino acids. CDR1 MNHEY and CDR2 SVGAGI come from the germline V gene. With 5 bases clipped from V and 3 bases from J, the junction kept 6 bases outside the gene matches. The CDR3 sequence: CASSPAGVGYNEQFF. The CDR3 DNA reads TGTGCCAGCAGTCCAGCGGGAGTTGGCTACAATGAGCAGTTCTTC.

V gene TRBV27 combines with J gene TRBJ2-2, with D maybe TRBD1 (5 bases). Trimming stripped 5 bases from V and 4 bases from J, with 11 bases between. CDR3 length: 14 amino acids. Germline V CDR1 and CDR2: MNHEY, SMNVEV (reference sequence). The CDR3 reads CASSEDTRTGELFF. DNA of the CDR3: TGTGCCAGCAGTGAGGACACTCGCACCGGGGAGCTGTTTTTT.

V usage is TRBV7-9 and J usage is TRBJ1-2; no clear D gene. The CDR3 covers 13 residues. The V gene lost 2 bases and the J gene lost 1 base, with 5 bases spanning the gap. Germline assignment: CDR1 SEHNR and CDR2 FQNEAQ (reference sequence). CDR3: CASSLTDNYGYTF. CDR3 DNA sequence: TGTGCCAGCAGCTTAACAGATAACTATGGCTACACCTTC.

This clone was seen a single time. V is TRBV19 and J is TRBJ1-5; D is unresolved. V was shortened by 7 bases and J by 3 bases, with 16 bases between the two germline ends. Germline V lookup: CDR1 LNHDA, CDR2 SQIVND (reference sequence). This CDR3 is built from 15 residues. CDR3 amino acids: CASTQFHQTNQPQHF. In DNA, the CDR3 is TGTGCCAGTACCCAGTTCCACCAGACCAATCAGCCCCAGCATTTT.

CDR3 sequence (DNA): TGCGCCAGCAGGGGACGGGCCGCAGATACGCAGTATTTT. Translating it yields CASRGRAADTQYF. V and J are TRBV5-1 and TRBJ2-3; either TRBD1 or TRBD2 may supply D (5 bases each). Trimming removed 5 bases from V and 4 bases from J, with 11 bases in between. The CDR3 is made up of 13 amino acids. Germline CDR1 is SGHRS and CDR2 is YFSETQ.

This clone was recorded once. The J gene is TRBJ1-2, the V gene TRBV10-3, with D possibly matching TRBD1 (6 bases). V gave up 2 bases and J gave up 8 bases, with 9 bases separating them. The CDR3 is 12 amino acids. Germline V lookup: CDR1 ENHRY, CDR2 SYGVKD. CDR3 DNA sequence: TGTGCCATCAGTGAGCACAGGGACGGCTACACCTTC. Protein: CAISEHRDGYTF.

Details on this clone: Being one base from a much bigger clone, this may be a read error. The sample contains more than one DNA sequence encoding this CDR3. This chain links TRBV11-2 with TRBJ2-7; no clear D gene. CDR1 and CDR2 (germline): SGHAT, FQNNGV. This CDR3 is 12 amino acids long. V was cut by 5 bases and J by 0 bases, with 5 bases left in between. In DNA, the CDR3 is TGTGCCAGCAGCCCGCCCTCCTACGAGCAGTACTTC. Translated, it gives CASSPPSYEQYF. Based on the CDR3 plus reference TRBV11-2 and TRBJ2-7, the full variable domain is EAGVAQSPRYKIIEKRQSVAFWCNPISGHATLYWYQQILGQGPKLLIQFQNNGVVDDSQLPKDRFSAERLKGVDSTLKIQPAKLEDSAVYLCASSPPSYEQYFGPGTRLTVT.

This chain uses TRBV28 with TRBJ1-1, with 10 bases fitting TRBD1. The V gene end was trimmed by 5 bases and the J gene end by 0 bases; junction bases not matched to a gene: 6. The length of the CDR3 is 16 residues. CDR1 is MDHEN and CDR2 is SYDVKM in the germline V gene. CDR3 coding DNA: TGTGCCAGCAGTCCACCGGGACAGGGGATGAACACTGAAGCTTTCTTT. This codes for CASSPPGQGMNTEAFF.

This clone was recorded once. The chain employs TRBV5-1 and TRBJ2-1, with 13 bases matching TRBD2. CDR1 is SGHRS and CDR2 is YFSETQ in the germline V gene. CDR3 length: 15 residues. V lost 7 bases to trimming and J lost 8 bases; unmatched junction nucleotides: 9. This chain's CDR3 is CASWGTSGTGHEQFF. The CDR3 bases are TGCGCCAGCTGGGGGACTAGCGGGACCGGGCATGAGCAGTTCTTC.

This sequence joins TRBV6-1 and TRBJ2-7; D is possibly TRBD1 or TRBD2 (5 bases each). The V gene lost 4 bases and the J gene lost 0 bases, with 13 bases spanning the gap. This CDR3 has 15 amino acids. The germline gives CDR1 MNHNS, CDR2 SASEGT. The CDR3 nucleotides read TGTGCCAGCAGTGTCTTGGGACGGTACTCCTACGAGCAGTACTTC. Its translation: CASSVLGRYSYEQYF.

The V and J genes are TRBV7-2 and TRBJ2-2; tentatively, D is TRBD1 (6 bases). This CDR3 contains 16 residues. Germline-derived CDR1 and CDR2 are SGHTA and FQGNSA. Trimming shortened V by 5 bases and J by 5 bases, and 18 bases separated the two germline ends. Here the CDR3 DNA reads TGTGCCAGCAGCATACTCCCGGGACACAGGACCGGGGAGCTGTTTTTT. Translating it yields CASSILPGHRTGELFF.

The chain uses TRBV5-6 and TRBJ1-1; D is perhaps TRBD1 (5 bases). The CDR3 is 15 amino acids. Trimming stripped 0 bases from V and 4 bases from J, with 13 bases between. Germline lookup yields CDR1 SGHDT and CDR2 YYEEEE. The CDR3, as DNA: TGTGCCAGCAGCTTGGGATATAGACAGTCCACTGAAGCTTTCTTT. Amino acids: CASSLGYRQSTEAFF.

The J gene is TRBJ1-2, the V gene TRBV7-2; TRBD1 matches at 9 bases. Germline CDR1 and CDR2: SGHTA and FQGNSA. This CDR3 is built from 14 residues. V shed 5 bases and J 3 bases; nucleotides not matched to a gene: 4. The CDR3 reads CASSPGTGYYGYTF. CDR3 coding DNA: TGTGCCAGCAGCCCAGGGACAGGGTACTATGGCTACACCTTC.

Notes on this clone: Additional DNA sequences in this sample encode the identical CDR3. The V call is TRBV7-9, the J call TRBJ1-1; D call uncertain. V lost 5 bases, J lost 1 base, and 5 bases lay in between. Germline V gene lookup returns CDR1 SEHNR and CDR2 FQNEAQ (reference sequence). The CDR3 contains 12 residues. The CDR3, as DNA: TGTGCCAGCAGCCGTAGGAACACTGAAGCTTTCTTT. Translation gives CASSRRNTEAFF.

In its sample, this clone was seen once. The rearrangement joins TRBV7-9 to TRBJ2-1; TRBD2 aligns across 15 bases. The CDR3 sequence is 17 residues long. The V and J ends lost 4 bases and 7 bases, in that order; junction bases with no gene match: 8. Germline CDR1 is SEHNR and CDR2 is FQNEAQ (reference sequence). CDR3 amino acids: CASSSLGLAGGVNEQFF. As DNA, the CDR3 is TGTGCCAGCAGCTCCCTAGGACTAGCGGGAGGGGTAAATGAGCAGTTCTTC.

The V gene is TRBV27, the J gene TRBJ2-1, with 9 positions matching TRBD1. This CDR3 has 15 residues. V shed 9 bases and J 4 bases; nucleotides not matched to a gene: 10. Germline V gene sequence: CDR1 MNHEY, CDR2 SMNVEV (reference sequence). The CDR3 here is CASNLGQGTYNEQFF. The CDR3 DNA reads TGTGCCAGTAATTTGGGACAGGGTACTTACAATGAGCAGTTCTTC.

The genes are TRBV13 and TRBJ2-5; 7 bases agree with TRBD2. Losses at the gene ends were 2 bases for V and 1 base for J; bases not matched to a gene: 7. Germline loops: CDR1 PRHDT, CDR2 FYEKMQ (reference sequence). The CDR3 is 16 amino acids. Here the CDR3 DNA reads TGTGCCAGCAGCTTACTGGCGGGAGAGGGCCAAGAGACCCAGTACTTC. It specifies CASSLLAGEGQETQYF.

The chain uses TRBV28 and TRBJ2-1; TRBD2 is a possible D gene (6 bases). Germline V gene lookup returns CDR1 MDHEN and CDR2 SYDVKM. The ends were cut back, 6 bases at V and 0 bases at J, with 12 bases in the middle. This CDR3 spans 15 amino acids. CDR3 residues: CASRKSTSSYNEQFF. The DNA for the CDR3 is TGTGCCAGCAGGAAATCGACTAGCTCCTACAATGAGCAGTTCTTC.

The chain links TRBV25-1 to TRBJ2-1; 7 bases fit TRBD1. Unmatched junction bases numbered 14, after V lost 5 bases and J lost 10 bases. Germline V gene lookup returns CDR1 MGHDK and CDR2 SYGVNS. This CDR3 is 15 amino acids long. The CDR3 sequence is CASSPRDSPWREQFF. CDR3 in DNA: TGTGCCAGCAGTCCCCGGGACAGCCCTTGGAGGGAGCAGTTCTTC. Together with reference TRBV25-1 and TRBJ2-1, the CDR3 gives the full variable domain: EADIYQTPRYLVIGTGKKITLECSQTMGHDKMYWYQQDPGMELHLIHYSYGVNSTEKGDLSSESTVSRIRTEHFPLTLESARPSHTSQYLCASSPRDSPWREQFFGPGTRLTVL.

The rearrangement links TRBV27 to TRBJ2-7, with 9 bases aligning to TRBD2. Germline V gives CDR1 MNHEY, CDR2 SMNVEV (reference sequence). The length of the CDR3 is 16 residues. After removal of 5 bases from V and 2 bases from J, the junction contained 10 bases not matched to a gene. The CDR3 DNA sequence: TGTGCCAGCAGTCCTTCTGCGGGAGGGCGTACCTACGAGCAGTACTTC. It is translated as CASSPSAGGRTYEQYF.

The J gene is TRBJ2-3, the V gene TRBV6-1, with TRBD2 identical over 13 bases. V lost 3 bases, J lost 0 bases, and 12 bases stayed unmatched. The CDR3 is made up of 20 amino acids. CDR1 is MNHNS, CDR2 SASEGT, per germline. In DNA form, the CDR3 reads TGTGCCAGCAGTGAGTGGGGACTAGCGGGAAAAGGGACTAGCACAGATACGCAGTATTTT. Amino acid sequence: CASSEWGLAGKGTSTDTQYF.

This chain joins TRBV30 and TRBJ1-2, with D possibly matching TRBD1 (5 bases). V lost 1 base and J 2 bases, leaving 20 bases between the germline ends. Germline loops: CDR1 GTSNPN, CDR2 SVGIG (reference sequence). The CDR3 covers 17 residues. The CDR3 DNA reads TGTGCCTGGAGTGGTATTATGTCGGGGGGTGCGAACTATGGCTACACCTTC. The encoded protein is CAWSGIMSGGANYGYTF.

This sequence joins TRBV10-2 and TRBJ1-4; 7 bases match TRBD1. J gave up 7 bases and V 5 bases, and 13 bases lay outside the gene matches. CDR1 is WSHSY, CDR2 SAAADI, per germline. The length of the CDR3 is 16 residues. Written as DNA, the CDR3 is TGCGCCAGCAGTAATATTCGACAGGGAGCTAGTGAAAAACTGTTTTTT. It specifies CASSNIRQGASEKLFF.

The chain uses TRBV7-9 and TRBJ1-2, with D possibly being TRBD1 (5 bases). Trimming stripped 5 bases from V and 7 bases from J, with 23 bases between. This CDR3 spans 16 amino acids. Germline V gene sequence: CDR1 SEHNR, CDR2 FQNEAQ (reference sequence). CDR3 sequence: CASSQSGLQLRGGYTF. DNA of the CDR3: TGTGCCAGCAGCCAATCGGGACTCCAACTCCGGGGTGGCTACACCTTC.

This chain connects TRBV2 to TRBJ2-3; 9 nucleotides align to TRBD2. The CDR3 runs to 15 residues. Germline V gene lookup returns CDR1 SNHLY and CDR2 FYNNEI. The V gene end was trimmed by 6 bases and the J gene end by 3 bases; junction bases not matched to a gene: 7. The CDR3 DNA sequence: TGTGCCAGCAGAGGGGGCGGGAGGGGGACAGATACGCAGTATTTT. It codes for CASRGGGRGTDTQYF.

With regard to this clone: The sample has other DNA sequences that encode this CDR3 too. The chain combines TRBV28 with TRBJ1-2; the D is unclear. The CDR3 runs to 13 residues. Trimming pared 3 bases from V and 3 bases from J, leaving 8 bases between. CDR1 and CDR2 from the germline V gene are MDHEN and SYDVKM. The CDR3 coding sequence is TGTGCCAGCAGTTTCAGGCGGGACTATGGCTACACCTTC. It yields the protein CASSFRRDYGYTF.

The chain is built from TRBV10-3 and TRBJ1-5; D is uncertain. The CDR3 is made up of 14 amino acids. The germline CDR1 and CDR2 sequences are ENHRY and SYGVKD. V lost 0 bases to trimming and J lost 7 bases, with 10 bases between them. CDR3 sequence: CAISESQVGQPQHF. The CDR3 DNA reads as TGTGCCATCAGTGAGTCGCAGGTTGGCCAGCCCCAGCATTTT.

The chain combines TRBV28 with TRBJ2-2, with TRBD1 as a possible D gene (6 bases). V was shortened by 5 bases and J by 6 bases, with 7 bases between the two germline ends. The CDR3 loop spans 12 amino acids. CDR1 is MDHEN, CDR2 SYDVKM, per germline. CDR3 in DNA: TGTGCCAGCAGTGCAGGGGCCGGGGAGCTGTTTTTT. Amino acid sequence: CASSAGAGELFF.

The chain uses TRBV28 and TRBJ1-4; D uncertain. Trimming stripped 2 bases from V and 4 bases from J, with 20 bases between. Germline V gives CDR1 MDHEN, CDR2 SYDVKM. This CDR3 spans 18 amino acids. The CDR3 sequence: CASSLRFPRTGNNEKLFF. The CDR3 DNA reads TGTGCCAGCAGTTTAAGATTTCCCCGGACTGGGAATAATGAAAAACTGTTTTTT.

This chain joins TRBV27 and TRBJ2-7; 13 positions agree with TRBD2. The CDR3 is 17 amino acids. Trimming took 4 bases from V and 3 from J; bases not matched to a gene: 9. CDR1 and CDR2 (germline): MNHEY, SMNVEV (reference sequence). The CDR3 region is CASSSPGTSGTLYEQYF. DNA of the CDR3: TGTGCCAGCAGTTCCCCCGGGACTAGCGGGACCCTCTACGAGCAGTACTTC.

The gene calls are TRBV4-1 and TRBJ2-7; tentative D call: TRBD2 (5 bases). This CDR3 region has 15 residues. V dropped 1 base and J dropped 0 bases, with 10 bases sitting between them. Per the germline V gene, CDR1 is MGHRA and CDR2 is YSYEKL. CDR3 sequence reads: CASSQAGGLSYEQYF. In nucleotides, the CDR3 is TGCGCCAGCAGCCAAGCTGGAGGCCTCTCCTACGAGCAGTACTTC.